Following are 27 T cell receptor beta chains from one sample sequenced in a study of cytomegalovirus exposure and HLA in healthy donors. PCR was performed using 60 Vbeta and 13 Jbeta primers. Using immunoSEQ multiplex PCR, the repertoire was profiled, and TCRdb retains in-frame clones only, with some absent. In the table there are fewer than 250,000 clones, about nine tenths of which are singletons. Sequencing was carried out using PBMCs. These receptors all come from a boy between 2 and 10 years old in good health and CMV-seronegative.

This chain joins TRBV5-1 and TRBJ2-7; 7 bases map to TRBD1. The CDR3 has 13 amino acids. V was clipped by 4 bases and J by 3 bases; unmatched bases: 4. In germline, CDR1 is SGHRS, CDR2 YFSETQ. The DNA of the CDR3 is TGCGCCAGCAGCATCAACAGGGGCTACGAGCAGTACTTC. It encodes CASSINRGYEQYF.

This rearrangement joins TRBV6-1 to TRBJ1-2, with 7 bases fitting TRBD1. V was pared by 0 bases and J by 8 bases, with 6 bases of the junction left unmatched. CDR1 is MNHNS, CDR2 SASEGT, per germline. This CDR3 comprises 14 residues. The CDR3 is CASSEAGRGNGYTF. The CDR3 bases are TGTGCCAGCAGTGAAGCCGGCAGGGGGAACGGCTACACCTTC.

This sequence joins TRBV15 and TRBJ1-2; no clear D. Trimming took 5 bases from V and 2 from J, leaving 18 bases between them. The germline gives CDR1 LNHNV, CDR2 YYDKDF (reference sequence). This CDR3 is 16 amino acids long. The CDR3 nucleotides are TGTGCCACCAGCGGTGGAGGGAAGGGCTCCAACTATGGCTACACCTTC. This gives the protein CATSGGGKGSNYGYTF.

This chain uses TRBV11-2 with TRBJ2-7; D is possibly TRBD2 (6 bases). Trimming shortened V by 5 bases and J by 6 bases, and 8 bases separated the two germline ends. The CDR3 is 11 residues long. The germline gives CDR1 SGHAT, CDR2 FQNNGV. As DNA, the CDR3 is TGTGCCAGCAGCCGGGGGTTCGAGCAGTACTTC. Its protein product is CASSRGFEQYF.

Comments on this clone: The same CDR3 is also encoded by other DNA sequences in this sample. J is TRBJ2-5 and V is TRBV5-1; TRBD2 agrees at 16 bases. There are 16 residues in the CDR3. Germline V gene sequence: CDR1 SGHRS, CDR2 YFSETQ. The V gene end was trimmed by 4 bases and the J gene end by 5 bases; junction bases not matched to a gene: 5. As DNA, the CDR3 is TGCGCCAGCAGCCCGGGACTAGCGGGGGGGCAGGAGACCCAGTACTTC. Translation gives CASSPGLAGGQETQYF.

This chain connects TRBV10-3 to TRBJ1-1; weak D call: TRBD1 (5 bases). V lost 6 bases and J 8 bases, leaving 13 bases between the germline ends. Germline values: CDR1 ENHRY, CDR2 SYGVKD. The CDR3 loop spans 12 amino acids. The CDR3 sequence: CAIRNDPGEAFF. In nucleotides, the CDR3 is TGTGCCATCAGAAATGACCCAGGGGAAGCTTTCTTT.

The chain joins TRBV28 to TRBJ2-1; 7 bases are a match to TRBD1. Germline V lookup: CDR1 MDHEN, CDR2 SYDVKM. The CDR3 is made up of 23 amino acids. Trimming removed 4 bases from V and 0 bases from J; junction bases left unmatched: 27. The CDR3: CASSSLIPLPWTGARSSYNEQFF. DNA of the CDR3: TGTGCCAGCAGTTCCTTAATCCCCCTGCCCTGGACAGGCGCTCGTAGCTCCTACAATGAGCAGTTCTTC.

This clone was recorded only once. The CDR3 DNA reads as TGCGCCAGCAGCTCTCGGACAGGGAGCACAGATACGCAGTATTTT. It translates to CASSSRTGSTDTQYF. V gene TRBV5-1 combines with J gene TRBJ2-3; 8 bases are shared with TRBD1. This CDR3 region has 15 residues. V dropped 3 bases and J dropped 0; count of bases not matched to a gene: 3. The germline V gene has CDR1 SGHRS and CDR2 YFSETQ. Combining the CDR3 with reference TRBV5-1 and TRBJ2-3 gives the whole variable domain KAGVTQTPRYLIKTRGQQVTLSCSPISGHRSVSWYQQTPGQGLQFLFEYFSETQRNKGNFPGRFSGRQFSNSRSEMNVSTLELGDSALYLCASSSRTGSTDTQYFGPGTRLTVL.

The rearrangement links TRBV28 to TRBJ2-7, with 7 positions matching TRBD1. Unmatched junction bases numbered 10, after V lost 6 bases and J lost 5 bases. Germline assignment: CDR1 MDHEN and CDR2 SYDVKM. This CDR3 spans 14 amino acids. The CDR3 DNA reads TGTGCCAGCAGATTCCGACAGGGTCTCCACGAGCAGTACTTC. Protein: CASRFRQGLHEQYF.

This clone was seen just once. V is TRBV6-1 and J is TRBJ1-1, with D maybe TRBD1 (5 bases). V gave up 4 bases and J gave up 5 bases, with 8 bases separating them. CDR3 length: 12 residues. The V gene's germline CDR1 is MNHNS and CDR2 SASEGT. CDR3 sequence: CASSAGGTEAFF. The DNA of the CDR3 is TGTGCCAGCAGTGCGGGGGGAACTGAAGCTTTCTTT.

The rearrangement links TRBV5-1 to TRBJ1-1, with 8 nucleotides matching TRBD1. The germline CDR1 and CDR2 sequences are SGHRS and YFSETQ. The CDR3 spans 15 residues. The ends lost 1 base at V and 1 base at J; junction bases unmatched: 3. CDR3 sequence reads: CASSLYGTGNTEAFF. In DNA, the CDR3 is TGCGCCAGCAGCTTGTACGGGACAGGGAACACTGAAGCTTTCTTT.

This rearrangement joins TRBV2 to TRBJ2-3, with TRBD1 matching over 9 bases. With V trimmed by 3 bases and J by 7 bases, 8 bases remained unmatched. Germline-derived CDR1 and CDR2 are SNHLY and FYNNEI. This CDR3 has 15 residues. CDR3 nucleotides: TGTGCCAGCAGTGAGAGCGGGACAGGGCCTTATACGCAGTATTTT. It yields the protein CASSESGTGPYTQYF.

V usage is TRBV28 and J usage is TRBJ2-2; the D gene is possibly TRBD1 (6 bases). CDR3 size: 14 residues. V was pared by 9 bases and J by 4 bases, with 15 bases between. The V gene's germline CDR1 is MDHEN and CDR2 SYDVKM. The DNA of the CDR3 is TGTGCCAGTGTAACAGGGAGATTCACCGGGGAGCTGTTTTTT. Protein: CASVTGRFTGELFF.

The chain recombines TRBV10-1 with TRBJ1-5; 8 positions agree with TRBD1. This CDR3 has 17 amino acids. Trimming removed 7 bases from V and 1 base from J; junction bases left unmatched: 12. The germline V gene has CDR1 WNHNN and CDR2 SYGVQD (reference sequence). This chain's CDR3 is CASIVQGEYISNQPQHF. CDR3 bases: TGCGCCAGCATAGTACAGGGGGAATATATCAGCAATCAGCCCCAGCATTTT.

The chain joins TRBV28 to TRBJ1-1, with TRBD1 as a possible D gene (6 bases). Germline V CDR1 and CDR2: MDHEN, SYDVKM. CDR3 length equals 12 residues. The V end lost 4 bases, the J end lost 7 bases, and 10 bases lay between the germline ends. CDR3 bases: TGTGCCAGCAGTTCTCAGGGGCTTGAAGCTTTCTTT. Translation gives CASSSQGLEAFF.

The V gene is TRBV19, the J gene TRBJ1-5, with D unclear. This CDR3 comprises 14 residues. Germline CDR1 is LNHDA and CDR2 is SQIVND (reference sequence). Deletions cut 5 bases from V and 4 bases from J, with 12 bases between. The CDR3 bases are TGTGCCAGTAGTGCGGTGGGAGGTAATCAGCCCCAGCATTTT. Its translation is CASSAVGGNQPQHF.

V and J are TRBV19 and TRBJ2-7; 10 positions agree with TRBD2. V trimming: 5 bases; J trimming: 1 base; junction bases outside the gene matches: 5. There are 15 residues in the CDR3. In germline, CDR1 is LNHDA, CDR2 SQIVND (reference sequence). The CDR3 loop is CASSPSSGGSYEQYF. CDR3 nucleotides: TGTGCCAGTAGTCCCTCTAGCGGGGGATCCTACGAGCAGTACTTC.

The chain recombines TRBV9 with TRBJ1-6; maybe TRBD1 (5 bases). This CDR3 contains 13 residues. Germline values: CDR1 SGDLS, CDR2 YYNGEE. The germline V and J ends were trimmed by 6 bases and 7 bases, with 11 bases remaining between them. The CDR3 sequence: CASNDPGNSPLHF. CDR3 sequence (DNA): TGTGCCAGCAACGACCCAGGGAATTCACCCCTCCACTTT. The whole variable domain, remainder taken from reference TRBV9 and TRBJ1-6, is DSGVTQTPKHLITATGQRVTLRCSPRSGDLSVYWYQQSLDQGLQFLIQYYNGEERAKGNILERFSAQQFPDLHSELNLSSLELGDSALYFCASNDPGNSPLHFGNGTRLTVT.

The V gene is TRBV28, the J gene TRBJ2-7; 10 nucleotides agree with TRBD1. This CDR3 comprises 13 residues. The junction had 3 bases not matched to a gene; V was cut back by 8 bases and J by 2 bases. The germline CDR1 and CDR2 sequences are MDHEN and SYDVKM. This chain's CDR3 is CASGGTGAYEQYF. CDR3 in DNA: TGTGCCAGCGGAGGGACAGGGGCCTACGAGCAGTACTTC. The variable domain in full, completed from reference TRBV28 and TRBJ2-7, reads DVKVTQSSRYLVKRTGEKVFLECVQDMDHENMFWYRQDPGLGLRLIYFSYDVKMKEKGDIPEGYSVSREKKERFSLILESASTNQTSMYLCASGGTGAYEQYFGPGTRLTVT.

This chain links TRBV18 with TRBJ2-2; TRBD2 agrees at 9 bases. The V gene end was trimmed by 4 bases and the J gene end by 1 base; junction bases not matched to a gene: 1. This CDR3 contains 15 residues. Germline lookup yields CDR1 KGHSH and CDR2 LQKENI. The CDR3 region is CASSRLAVNTGELFF. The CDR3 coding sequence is TGTGCCAGCTCACGACTAGCGGTGAACACCGGGGAGCTGTTTTTT.

The CDR3 sequence is CASRPVVTADTQYF. The DNA of the CDR3 is TGTGCCAGCCGCCCGGTTGTGACAGCAGATACGCAGTATTTT. J is TRBJ2-3 and V is TRBV4-2, with TRBD1 as a possible D gene (5 bases). The CDR3 is 14 amino acids. Trimming stripped 8 bases from V and 4 bases from J, with 16 bases between. Germline V gene sequence: CDR1 LGHNA, CDR2 YNFKEQ.

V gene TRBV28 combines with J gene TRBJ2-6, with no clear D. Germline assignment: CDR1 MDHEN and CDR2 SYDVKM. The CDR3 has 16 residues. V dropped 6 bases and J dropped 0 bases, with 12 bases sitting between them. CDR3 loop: CASSFYSLSGANVLTF. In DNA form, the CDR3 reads TGTGCCAGCAGCTTTTACTCTCTCTCTGGGGCCAACGTCCTGACTTTC.

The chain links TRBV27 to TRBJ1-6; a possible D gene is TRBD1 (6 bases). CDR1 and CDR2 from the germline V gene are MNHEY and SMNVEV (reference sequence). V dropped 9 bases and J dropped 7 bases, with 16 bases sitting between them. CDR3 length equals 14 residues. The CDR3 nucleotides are TGTGCCAGTGGGAAGACAGGAGGAAATTCACCCCTCCACTTT. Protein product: CASGKTGGNSPLHF.

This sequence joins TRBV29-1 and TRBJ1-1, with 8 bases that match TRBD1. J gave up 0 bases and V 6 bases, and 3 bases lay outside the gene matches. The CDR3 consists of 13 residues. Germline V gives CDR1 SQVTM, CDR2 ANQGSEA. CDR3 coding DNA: TGCAGCGTCGGGACAGGTATGAACACTGAAGCTTTCTTT. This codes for CSVGTGMNTEAFF.

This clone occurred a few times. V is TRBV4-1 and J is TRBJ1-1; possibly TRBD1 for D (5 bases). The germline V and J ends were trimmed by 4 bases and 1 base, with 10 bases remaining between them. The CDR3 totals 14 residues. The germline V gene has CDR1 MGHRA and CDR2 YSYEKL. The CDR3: CASSLRDANTEAFF. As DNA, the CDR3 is TGCGCCAGCAGCCTCAGGGATGCGAACACTGAAGCTTTCTTT.

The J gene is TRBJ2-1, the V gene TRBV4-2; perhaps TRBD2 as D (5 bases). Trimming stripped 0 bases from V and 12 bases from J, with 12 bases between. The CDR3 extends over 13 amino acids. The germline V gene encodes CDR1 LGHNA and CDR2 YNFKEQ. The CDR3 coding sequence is TGTGCCAGCAGCCAAGATCTGCAGCGGCCGCAGTTCTTC. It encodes CASSQDLQRPQFF.

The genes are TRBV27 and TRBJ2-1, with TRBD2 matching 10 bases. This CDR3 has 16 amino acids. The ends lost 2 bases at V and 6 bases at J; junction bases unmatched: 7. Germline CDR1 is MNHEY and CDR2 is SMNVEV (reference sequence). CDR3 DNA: TGTGCCAGCAGTTTAAATGGGGCTAGCGGGGGCAATGAGCAGTTCTTC. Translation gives CASSLNGASGGNEQFF.